This TCR beta chain was sequenced during a study of blood T cell repertoires in COVID-19. Study-wide background: From T cells, B-cell-depleted T cells, or PBMCs came the material, which was cDNA or gDNA.

The assay was immunoSEQ multiplex PCR, and TCRdb's table has in-frame clones only and misses some. The table includes approximately 120,000 clones, 80% detected once. This CDR3 contains 17 residues. In germline, CDR1 is KGHSH, CDR2 LQKENI. V gave up 0 bases and J gave up 1 base, with 13 bases separating them. What was sequenced was peripheral blood. The chain employs TRBV18 and TRBJ2-4; the D is unclear. The sequence came from a human donor in a cohort sampled during active or convalescent COVID-19. CDR3 DNA sequence: TGTGCCAGCTCACCACCGTACCAGGTCGATGCCAAAAACATTCAGTACTTC. It translates to CASSPPYQVDAKNIQYF.